This T cell receptor (beta chain) was sequenced during a study of shared clonotypes between healthy human individuals. Study-level findings and limits: Of the naive CD4 clonotypes, roughly 5% were shared across several donors. Non-shared clonotypes were found to have lower generation probabilities than the clonotypes that were shared by all four of the sorted-subset donors.

The assay was immunoSEQ multiplex PCR, and TCRdb's table has in-frame clones only and misses some. The sample shows about 2.3 million clones, about 92% of them seen only once. Concerning this clone itself: Its matching antigen is unknown.

The study enrolled healthy HIV-negative adults without recent acute infections or vaccinations as donors. This CDR3 region has 15 residues. V was pared by 5 bases and J by 2 bases, with 13 bases between. Germline loops: CDR1 SGHTA, CDR2 FQGNSA. This TCR was recovered from a man between 18 and 35 years old in good health. Some clones in this sample may be carry-over from other donors' samples. The V call is TRBV7-2, the J call TRBJ1-3; D is unclear. Specimen: naive CD4+ T cells from PBMCs. Subset denoted: CD45RA+ positively selected. Here the CDR3 DNA reads TGTGCCAGCAGCCCCCCTGGAGGAACTGGAAACACCATATATTTT. Its translation is CASSPPGGTGNTIYF.